This TCR beta chain was sequenced during a study of PD-1 blockade in classical Hodgkin lymphoma. Overall study results and limits: Repertoire differences have undefined causes, possibly disease activity or prior therapy. Whereas CD4+ TCR diversity had risen significantly by C4D1, CD8+ TCR diversity had not.

Relapse was seen in all patients after autologous stem cell transplantation, and brentuximab vedotin exposure was variable. Comments on this clone: Antigen: not known.

The assay was immunoSEQ multiplex PCR, and TCRdb's table has in-frame clones only and misses some. The sample carries fewer than 110,000 clones, 85% to 90% recorded once. The CDR3 runs 14 residues. Germline V gene sequence: CDR1 MNHNY, CDR2 SVGAGI (reference sequence). V dropped 6 bases and J dropped 2; count of bases not matched to a gene: 7. The sequence was obtained from a human donor with classical Hodgkin lymphoma. The material was peripheral blood mononuclear cells (PBMCs), obtained before the second cycle of nivolumab. The chain has TRBV6-6 and TRBJ2-7; 7 nucleotides line up with TRBD1. The CDR3 loop is CASSDRADTYEQYF. In nucleotides, the CDR3 is TGTGCCAGCAGCGACAGGGCGGACACCTACGAGCAGTACTTC.